The clone carrying this TCR beta chain was picked up a small number of times. V lost 5 bases, J lost 4 bases, and 18 bases lay in between. The CDR3 is made up of 16 amino acids. CDR1 and CDR2 from the germline V gene are SGHTA and FQGTGA. This entry belongs to a study of cytomegalovirus exposure and HLA in healthy donors. PCR primers comprised 60 Vbeta and 13 Jbeta primers. Method: immunoSEQ multiplex PCR; TCRdb's copy keeps in-frame clones and lacks some. The sample comprises roughly 80,000 clones, approximately 65% of which are singletons, and 4.4% rests with the top ten. J is TRBJ2-1 and V is TRBV7-3; possible D gene TRBD2, 6 bases. The sequenced sample consisted of PBMCs. The receptor was derived from a male donor in good health and CMV-seropositive. The CDR3: CASSGSGERKYNEQFF. The DNA of the CDR3 is TGTGCCAGCAGCGGGTCGGGGGAGCGGAAATACAATGAGCAGTTCTTC.